The 25 T cell receptor beta chains in this list originate from one sample, sequenced in a study of shared clonotypes between healthy human individuals. Repertoires were generated with immunoSEQ multiplex PCR, while TCRdb's copy carries only in-frame clones and drops some. The sample holds around 1.6 million clones, nearly 99% seen once. Source material: naive CD4+ T cells sorted from blood. Subset of the sample: CD45RA+ positively selected. The receptors here all came from a man aged 25 to 45 in good health.

The gene calls are TRBV7-2 and TRBJ2-1; tentatively, D is TRBD1 (5 bases). The ends were cut back, 4 bases at V and 10 bases at J, with 20 bases in the middle. Germline values: CDR1 SGHTA, CDR2 FQGNSA. The CDR3 has 15 residues. Here the CDR3 DNA reads TGTGCCAGCAGCTCAAGGGTTTTGGGGCAAATGGAGCAGTTCTTC. Amino acids: CASSSRVLGQMEQFF.

The chain is built from TRBV28 and TRBJ1-1, with 8 nucleotides matching TRBD1. The CDR3 has 13 amino acids. Germline V gives CDR1 MDHEN, CDR2 SYDVKM. V dropped 5 bases and J dropped 5; count of bases not matched to a gene: 4. CDR3: CASSRRQGTEAFF. In DNA, the CDR3 is TGTGCCAGCAGTCGCCGACAGGGGACTGAAGCTTTCTTT.

The chain joins TRBV10-3 to TRBJ2-3, with TRBD2 identical over 8 bases. V shed 4 bases and J 2 bases; nucleotides not matched to a gene: 8. CDR1 and CDR2 from the germline V gene are ENHRY and SYGVKD. This CDR3 has 16 residues. The CDR3 coding sequence is TGTGCCATCAGTGGGAGGGGACTAGACCCCACAGATACGCAGTATTTT. Its protein is CAISGRGLDPTDTQYF.

The chain combines TRBV14 with TRBJ2-7, with D perhaps TRBD2 (6 bases). This CDR3 contains 14 residues. CDR1 is SGHDN, CDR2 FVKESK, per germline. V lost 5 bases, J lost 5 bases, and 16 bases lay in between. CDR3 protein: CASSTPSVPHEQYF. CDR3 nucleotides: TGTGCCAGCAGCACCCCTAGCGTCCCCCACGAGCAGTACTTC.

The V and J genes are TRBV11-3 and TRBJ2-1; D possibly corresponds to TRBD2 (6 bases). The CDR3 contains 20 residues. V lost 2 bases and J 2 bases, leaving 25 bases between the germline ends. The V gene's germline CDR1 is SGHNT and CDR2 YENEEA. CDR3 region: CASSLRGLGRGDPTYNEQFF. DNA for the CDR3: TGTGCCAGCAGCTTAAGGGGTCTTGGACGCGGGGACCCAACCTACAATGAGCAGTTCTTC.

The chain couples TRBV4-1 to TRBJ2-1, with 9 bases aligning to TRBD2. Germline CDR1 reads MGHRA; CDR2 reads YSYEKL. The CDR3 has 18 residues. The trim removed 3 bases at V and 1 base at J, leaving 10 bases unmatched. The CDR3 is CASSQTGGGGASYNEQFF. CDR3 in DNA: TGCGCCAGCAGCCAGACGGGAGGCGGGGGGGCTTCCTACAATGAGCAGTTCTTC.

This rearrangement joins TRBV7-6 to TRBJ1-2; tentatively, D is TRBD1 (5 bases). Germline CDR1 reads SGHVS; CDR2 reads FNYEAQ. Trimming pared 4 bases from V and 4 bases from J, leaving 13 bases between. The CDR3 runs 14 residues. The CDR3 is CASSSQGSGYGYTF. The DNA for the CDR3 is TGTGCCAGCAGCTCTCAGGGCTCAGGCTATGGCTACACCTTC.

The chain is built from TRBV2 and TRBJ1-5; D may be TRBD1 (5 bases). Trimming cost V 6 bases and J 5 bases, with 11 bases left between them. The CDR3 runs to 13 residues. Germline V lookup: CDR1 SNHLY, CDR2 FYNNEI. The CDR3 reads CASRNDRHQPQHF. For the CDR3, the DNA is TGTGCCAGCAGAAACGACAGACATCAGCCCCAGCATTTT.

The rearrangement links TRBV7-2 to TRBJ1-5; D perhaps matches TRBD1 (6 bases). The V gene's germline CDR1 is SGHTA and CDR2 FQGNSA. CDR3 size: 14 residues. Trimming pared 5 bases from V and 3 bases from J, leaving 11 bases between. CDR3 nucleotide sequence: TGTGCCAGCAGCCCGGACAGAATCAATCAGCCCCAGCATTTT. Amino acids: CASSPDRINQPQHF.

A note on this clone: Other nucleotide sequences in the sample specify the same CDR3. As DNA, the CDR3 is TGCGCCAGCAGTGAGTCCCGGGCGAACTATGGCTACACCTTC. Its protein is CASSESRANYGYTF. The chain recombines TRBV10-2 with TRBJ1-2, with no clear D. The CDR3 sequence is 14 residues long. The germline V gene has CDR1 WSHSY and CDR2 SAAADI. The V gene lost 0 bases and the J gene lost 2 bases, with 7 bases spanning the gap.

The gene calls are TRBV9 and TRBJ1-2; D gene ambiguous. The CDR3 extends over 14 amino acids. Trimming took 0 bases from V and 4 from J, leaving 10 bases between them. Germline V lookup: CDR1 SGDLS, CDR2 YYNGEE. The CDR3 nucleotides read TGTGCCAGCAGCGTAGCTAGCTACTTCTATGGCTACACCTTC. Translating gives CASSVASYFYGYTF.

The chain carries TRBV6-1 and TRBJ1-2; the match to TRBD1 covers 12 bases. The germline V gene encodes CDR1 MNHNS and CDR2 SASEGT. The CDR3 runs to 15 residues. The V gene end was trimmed by 4 bases and the J gene end by 6 bases; junction bases not matched to a gene: 6. CDR3 in amino acids: CASSAGTGGWNGYTF. CDR3 DNA sequence: TGTGCCAGCAGTGCAGGGACAGGGGGCTGGAATGGCTACACCTTC.

The V gene is TRBV6-6, the J gene TRBJ2-7, with 10 bases fitting TRBD1. V gave up 6 bases and J gave up 2 bases; unmatched junction bases: 7. CDR3 length equals 15 residues. The germline V gene encodes CDR1 MNHNY and CDR2 SVGAGI (reference sequence). This CDR3 is CASRYDRGRTYEQYF. CDR3 nucleotide sequence: TGTGCCAGCAGATACGACAGGGGGCGTACCTACGAGCAGTACTTC.

The J gene is TRBJ2-7, the V gene TRBV5-1, with TRBD2 matching over 7 bases. Losses at the gene ends were 0 bases for V and 3 bases for J; bases not matched to a gene: 6. The CDR3 sequence is 15 residues long. CDR1 is SGHRS, CDR2 YFSETQ, per germline. The CDR3 is CASSLVSSGNYEQYF. The CDR3 DNA follows: TGCGCCAGCAGCTTGGTTTCTAGCGGAAACTACGAGCAGTACTTC.

This chain joins TRBV28 and TRBJ1-5; TRBD1 is a possible D gene (6 bases). The CDR3 sequence is 17 residues long. The V end was cut by 3 bases, the J end by 3 bases, with 18 bases between. CDR1 is MDHEN and CDR2 is SYDVKM in the germline V gene. The chain's CDR3 is CASSLRQVLRHNQPQHF. The CDR3 region has the DNA TGTGCCAGCAGTTTGAGACAGGTCCTGAGACACAATCAGCCCCAGCATTTT.

The chain is built from TRBV20-1 and TRBJ2-7; the D is unclear. Trimming took 5 bases from V and 9 from J, leaving 8 bases between them. The CDR3 totals 9 residues. The V gene's germline CDR1 is DFQATT and CDR2 SNEGSKA (reference sequence). CDR3 protein: CSAGLGQYF. CDR3 sequence (DNA): TGCAGTGCTGGCCTGGGGCAGTACTTC.

The chain is built from TRBV5-1 and TRBJ2-7, with TRBD2 identical over 8 bases. CDR1 is SGHRS, CDR2 YFSETQ, per germline. This CDR3 comprises 14 residues. The ends lost 4 bases at V and 5 bases at J; junction bases unmatched: 8. The CDR3 region has the DNA TGCGCCAGCAGCCCGGGACTAGAGTCCGACGAGCAGTACTTC. It codes for CASSPGLESDEQYF.

V is TRBV21-1 and J is TRBJ2-7; TRBD2, as called in the table, went unchecked against the DNA. TRBV21-1 constitutes a pseudogene. CDR3 length: 15 residues. The CDR3 is CASKRSLAGDLGQYF. As DNA, the CDR3 is TGTGCCAGCAAGCGGTCACTAGCGGGAGATCTAGGGCAGTACTTC.

For this clone: At one end, the junction sequence differs from germline, possibly due to a read error. Other DNA sequences in this sample translate to the same CDR3. The CDR3 DNA reads as TGTGCCAGCAGTGAAGCGTACGGGGGTGGCACTGAAGCTTTTTTT. The encoded protein is CASSEAYGGGTEAFF. V gene TRBV2 combines with J gene TRBJ1-1; possibly TRBD1 for D (5 bases). CDR1 and CDR2 from the germline V gene are SNHLY and FYNNEI. The CDR3 extends over 15 amino acids. The full variable domain, rest sourced from reference TRBV2 and TRBJ1-1, is EPEVTQTPSHQVTQMGQEVILRCVPISNHLYFYWYRQILGQKVEFLVSFYNNEISEKSEIFDDQFSVERPDGSNFTLKIRSTKLEDSAMYFCASSEAYGGGTEAFFGQGTRLTVV.

The chain couples TRBV18 to TRBJ2-3, with a weak D call TRBD2 (6 bases). CDR3 length: 15 residues. The germline gives CDR1 KGHSH, CDR2 LQKENI. Between the trimmed V and J ends, which lost 2 bases and 1 base, there was a span of 10 bases. The CDR3 region has the DNA TGTGCCAGCTCACCAGGGCGGGGACGCACAGATACGCAGTATTTT. Protein: CASSPGRGRTDTQYF.

About this clone itself: The same CDR3 can be traced to other DNA sequences in this sample. This chain connects TRBV9 to TRBJ2-1; D remains unclear. The length of the CDR3 is 13 residues. V was shortened by 0 bases and J by 4 bases, with 5 bases between the two germline ends. Germline V lookup: CDR1 SGDLS, CDR2 YYNGEE. The CDR3 DNA follows: TGTGCCAGCAGCGTAGAAGCTTACAATGAGCAGTTCTTC. Its translation: CASSVEAYNEQFF.

This chain connects TRBV19 to TRBJ2-1; the D call may be TRBD1 or TRBD2 (5 bases each). In germline, CDR1 is LNHDA, CDR2 SQIVND (reference sequence). CDR3 length: 16 amino acids. The V end was cut by 7 bases, the J end by 5 bases, with 21 bases between. In DNA form, the CDR3 reads TGTGCCAGTACCCCTCTGCCGGGGCTAGGGGACAATGAGCAGTTCTTC. It translates to CASTPLPGLGDNEQFF.

CDR3 coding DNA: TGTGCCAGCATTAGCGGGAGAAAGGGTGAGCAGTTCTTC. The encoded protein is CASISGRKGEQFF. The gene calls are TRBV28 and TRBJ2-1; TRBD2 matches 9 bases. The V gene end was trimmed by 7 bases and the J gene end by 9 bases; junction bases not matched to a gene: 7. The germline CDR1 and CDR2 sequences are MDHEN and SYDVKM. CDR3 length: 13 amino acids. Drawing the rest from reference TRBV28 and TRBJ2-1, the complete variable domain is DVKVTQSSRYLVKRTGEKVFLECVQDMDHENMFWYRQDPGLGLRLIYFSYDVKMKEKGDIPEGYSVSREKKERFSLILESASTNQTSMYLCASISGRKGEQFFGPGTRLTVL.

This chain uses TRBV19 with TRBJ1-4; D is unresolved. The CDR3 has 11 amino acids. Germline CDR1 is LNHDA and CDR2 is SQIVND (reference sequence). Trimming removed 8 bases at V and 7 bases at J, with 8 bases between. The CDR3 DNA follows: TGTGCCAGTGGAGTACCTGAAAAACTGTTTTTT. Its protein product is CASGVPEKLFF.

V usage is TRBV5-4 and J usage is TRBJ2-1; 8 bases map to TRBD2. CDR1 and CDR2 (germline): SGHNT, YYREEE (reference sequence). V trimming: 1 base; J trimming: 3 bases; junction bases outside the gene matches: 6. The CDR3 sequence is 16 residues long. The CDR3 here is CASSLIGTRNYNEQFF. Here the CDR3 DNA reads TGTGCCAGCAGCTTGATCGGGACTAGAAACTACAATGAGCAGTTCTTC.